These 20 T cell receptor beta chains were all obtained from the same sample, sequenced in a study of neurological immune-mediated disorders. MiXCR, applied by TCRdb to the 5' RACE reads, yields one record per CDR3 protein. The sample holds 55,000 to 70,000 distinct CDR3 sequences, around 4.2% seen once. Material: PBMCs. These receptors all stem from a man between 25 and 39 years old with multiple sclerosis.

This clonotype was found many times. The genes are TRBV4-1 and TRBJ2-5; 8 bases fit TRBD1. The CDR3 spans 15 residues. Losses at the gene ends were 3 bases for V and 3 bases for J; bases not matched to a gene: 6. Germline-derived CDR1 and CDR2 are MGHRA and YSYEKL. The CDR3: CASSHLTDREETQYF. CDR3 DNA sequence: TGCGCCAGCAGCCACCTTACGGACAGGGAAGAGACCCAGTACTTC.

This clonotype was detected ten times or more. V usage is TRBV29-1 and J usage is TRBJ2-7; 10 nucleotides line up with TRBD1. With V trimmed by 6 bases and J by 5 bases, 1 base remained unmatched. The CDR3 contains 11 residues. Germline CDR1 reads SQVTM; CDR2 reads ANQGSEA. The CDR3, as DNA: TGCAGCGTAGGGACAGGGGACGAGCAGTACTTC. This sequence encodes CSVGTGDEQYF.

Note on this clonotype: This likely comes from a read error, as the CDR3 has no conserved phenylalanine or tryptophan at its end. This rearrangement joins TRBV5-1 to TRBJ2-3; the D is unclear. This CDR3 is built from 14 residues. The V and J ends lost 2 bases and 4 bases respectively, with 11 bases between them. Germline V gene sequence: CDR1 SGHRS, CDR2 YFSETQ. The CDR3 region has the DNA TGCGCCAGCAGCTTAAGTAGGGTAGCAGATACGCAGTATTAT. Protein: CASSLSRVADTQYY.

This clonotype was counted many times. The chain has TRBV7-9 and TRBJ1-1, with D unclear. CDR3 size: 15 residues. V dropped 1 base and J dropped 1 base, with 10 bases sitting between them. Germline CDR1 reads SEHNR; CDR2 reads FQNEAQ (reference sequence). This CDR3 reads CASSLVPGANTEAFF. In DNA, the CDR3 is TGTGCCAGCAGCTTAGTCCCGGGTGCGAACACTGAAGCTTTCTTT.

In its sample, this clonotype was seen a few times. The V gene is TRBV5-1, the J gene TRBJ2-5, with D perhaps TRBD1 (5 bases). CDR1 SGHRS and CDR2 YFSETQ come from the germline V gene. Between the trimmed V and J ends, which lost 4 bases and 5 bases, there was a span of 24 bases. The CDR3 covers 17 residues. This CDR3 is CASSLPWGTDQGETQYF. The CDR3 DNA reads TGCGCCAGCAGCCTGCCCTGGGGAACCGACCAGGGTGAGACCCAGTACTTC.

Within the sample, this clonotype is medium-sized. This CDR3 reads CASSYSIGGAEDIQYF. DNA for the CDR3: TGTGCCAGCAGTTACTCTATCGGGGGGGCTGAGGACATTCAGTACTTC. The chain links TRBV6-6 to TRBJ2-4; 8 bases match TRBD2. V lost 0 bases and J lost 8; bases outside the gene matches: 9. From germline, CDR1 is MNHNY and CDR2 SVGAGI (reference sequence). This CDR3 is built from 16 residues.

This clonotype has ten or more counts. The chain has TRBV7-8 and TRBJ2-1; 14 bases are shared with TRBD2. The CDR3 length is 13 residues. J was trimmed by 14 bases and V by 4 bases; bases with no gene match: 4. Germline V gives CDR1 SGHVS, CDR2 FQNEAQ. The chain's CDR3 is CASSYQTSGGEFF. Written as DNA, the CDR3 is TGTGCCAGCAGCTACCAGACTAGCGGGGGGGAGTTCTTC. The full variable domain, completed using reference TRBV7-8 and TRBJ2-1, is GAGVSQSPRYKVAKRGQDVALRCDPISGHVSLFWYQQALGQGPEFLTYFQNEAQLDKSGLPSDRFFAERPEGSVSTLKIQRTQQEDSAVYLCASSYQTSGGEFFGPGTRLTVL.

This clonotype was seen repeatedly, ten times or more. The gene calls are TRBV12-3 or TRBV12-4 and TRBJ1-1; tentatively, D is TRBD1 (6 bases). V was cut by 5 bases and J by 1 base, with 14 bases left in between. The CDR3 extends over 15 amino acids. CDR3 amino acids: CASSRRQVPNTEAFF. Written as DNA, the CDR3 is TGTGCCAGCAGTCGCCGACAGGTTCCGAACACTGAAGCTTTCTTT.

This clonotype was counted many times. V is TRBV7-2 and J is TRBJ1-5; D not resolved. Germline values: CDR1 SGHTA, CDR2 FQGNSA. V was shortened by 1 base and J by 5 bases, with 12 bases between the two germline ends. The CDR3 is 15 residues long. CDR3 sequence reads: CASSLDILADQPQHF. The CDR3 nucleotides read TGTGCCAGCAGCTTAGACATTTTGGCAGATCAGCCCCAGCATTTT.

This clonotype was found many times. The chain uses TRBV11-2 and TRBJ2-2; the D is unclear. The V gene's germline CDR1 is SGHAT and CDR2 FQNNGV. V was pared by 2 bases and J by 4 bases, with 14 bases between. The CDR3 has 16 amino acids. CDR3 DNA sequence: TGTGCCAGCAGCTTACAGGACCTGAGAGCCACCGGGGAGCTGTTTTTT. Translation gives CASSLQDLRATGELFF.

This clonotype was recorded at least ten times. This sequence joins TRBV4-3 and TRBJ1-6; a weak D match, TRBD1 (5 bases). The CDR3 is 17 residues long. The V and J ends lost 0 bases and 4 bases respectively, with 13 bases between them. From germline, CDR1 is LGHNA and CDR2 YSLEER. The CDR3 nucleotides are TGCGCCAGCAGCCAAGATGTAGGGGCCGAGTATAATTCACCCCTCCACTTT. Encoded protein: CASSQDVGAEYNSPLHF.

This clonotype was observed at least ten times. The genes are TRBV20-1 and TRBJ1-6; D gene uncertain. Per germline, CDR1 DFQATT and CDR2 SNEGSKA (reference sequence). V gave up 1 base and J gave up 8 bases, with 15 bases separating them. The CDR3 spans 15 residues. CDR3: CSARGGGLTDSPLHF. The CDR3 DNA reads TGCAGTGCTAGAGGGGGTGGGCTCACTGATTCACCCCTCCACTTT.

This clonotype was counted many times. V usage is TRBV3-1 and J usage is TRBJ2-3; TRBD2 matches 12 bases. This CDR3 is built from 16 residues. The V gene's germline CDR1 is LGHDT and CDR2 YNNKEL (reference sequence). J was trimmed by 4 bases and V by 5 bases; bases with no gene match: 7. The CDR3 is CASSTSSGGAPDTQYF. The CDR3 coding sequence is TGTGCCAGCAGCACCTCTAGCGGGGGGGCTCCAGATACGCAGTATTTT.

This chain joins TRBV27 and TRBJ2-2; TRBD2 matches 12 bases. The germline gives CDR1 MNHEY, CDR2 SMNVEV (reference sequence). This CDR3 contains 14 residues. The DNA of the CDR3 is TGTGCTTCAGGACTAGCGGGGAGGACCGGGGAGCTGTTTTTT. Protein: CASGLAGRTGELFF.

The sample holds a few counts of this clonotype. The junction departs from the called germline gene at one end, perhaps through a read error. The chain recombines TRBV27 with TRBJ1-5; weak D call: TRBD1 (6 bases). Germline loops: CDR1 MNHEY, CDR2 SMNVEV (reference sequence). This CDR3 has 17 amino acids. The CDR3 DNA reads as TGTGCCAGCAGTTTTCTATGGGACAAGGCCTCCAATCAGCCCCAGAATTTT. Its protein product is CASSFLWDKASNQPQNF.

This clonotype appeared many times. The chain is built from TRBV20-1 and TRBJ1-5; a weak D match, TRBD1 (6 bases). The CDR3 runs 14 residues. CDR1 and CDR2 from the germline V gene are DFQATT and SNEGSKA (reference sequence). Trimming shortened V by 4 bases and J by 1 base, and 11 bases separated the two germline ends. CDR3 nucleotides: TGCAGTGCTACGGACAGCAAAAGCAATCAGCCCCAGCATTTT. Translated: CSATDSKSNQPQHF.

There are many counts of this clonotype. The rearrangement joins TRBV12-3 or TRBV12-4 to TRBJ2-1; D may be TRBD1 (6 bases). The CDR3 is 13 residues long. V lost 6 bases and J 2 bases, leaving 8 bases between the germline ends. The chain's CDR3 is CASSRGPYNEQFF. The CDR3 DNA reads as TGTGCCAGCAGCAGGGGACCCTACAATGAGCAGTTCTTC.

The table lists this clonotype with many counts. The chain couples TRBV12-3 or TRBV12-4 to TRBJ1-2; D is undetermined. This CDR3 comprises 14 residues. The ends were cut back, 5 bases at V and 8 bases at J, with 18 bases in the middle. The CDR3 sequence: CASSEQNLVSGYTF. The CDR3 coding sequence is TGTGCCAGCAGTGAACAGAACTTAGTTTCGGGCTACACCTTC.

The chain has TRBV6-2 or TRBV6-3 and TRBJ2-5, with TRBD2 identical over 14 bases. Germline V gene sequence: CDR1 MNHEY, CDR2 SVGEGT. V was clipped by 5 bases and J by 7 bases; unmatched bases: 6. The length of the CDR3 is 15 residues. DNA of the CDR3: TGTGCCAGCAGTCGGACTAGCGGGGGGCCGGGGACCCAGTACTTC. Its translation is CASSRTSGGPGTQYF.

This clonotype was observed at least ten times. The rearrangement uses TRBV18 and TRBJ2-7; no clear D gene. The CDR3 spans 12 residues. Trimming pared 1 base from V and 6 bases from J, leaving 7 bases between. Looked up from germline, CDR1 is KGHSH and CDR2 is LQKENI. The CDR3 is CASSPQGAEQYF. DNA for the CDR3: TGTGCCAGCTCACCACAGGGTGCCGAGCAGTACTTC.